This T cell receptor (beta chain) is drawn from a study of CD8+CD57+ T cells in acquired aplastic anemia. The study, taken as a whole, reports: Researchers report that fewer than 30 CD8+ CDR3 sequences appeared in both patients and controls.

The germline V gene has CDR1 KGHDR and CDR2 SFDVKD. The CDR3 consists of 14 residues. The V end lost 5 bases, the J end lost 4 bases, and 11 bases lay between the germline ends. TCR beta VDJ and CDR3 profiling used genomic DNA as template. TCRdb independently ran MiXCR on the reads; one entry per CDR3 protein. Of 150,000 to 200,000 distinct CDR3 sequences listed, under 70% were seen once; the top ten hold just over 45%. Of note for this clonotype: The antigen is unknown.

The chain recombines TRBV24-1 with TRBJ2-1, with a tentative D call TRBD2 (6 bases). The clonotype comes from a human donor with severe aplastic anemia or a healthy control (not recorded which). Sequenced material: sorted CD4+, CD8+, or CD8+CD57+ T cells (not recorded which) from PBMCs. CDR3 sequence (DNA): TGTGCCACCAGTGGACTAGATCTTTACAATGAGCAGTTCTTC. Amino acids: CATSGLDLYNEQFF.